This TCR beta chain was recovered during a study of cytomegalovirus exposure and HLA in healthy donors (dated by TCRdb to about 2017). Background on the whole study: In an earlier analysis of around 540 of the donors, 250 to 350 Gb of sequence data and 90 million to 120 million unique TCR beta sequences from roughly 200 million T cells were reported. An early release that covered roughly 600 HLA-typed donors contained approximately 290 gigabases of sequencing data and 80 million or so unique TCR sequences. High-throughput TCR immunosequencing, statistical association of individual TCRs with disease status, and machine learning were combined to predict cytomegalovirus infection status. Rather than using new phenotypic data, the later analysis identified candidate immune exposures from TCR beta sequences and from how often those sequences occurred across donors. Four to six DR-DQ haplotypes were handled as single units for association and clustering, since linkage in the cohort was strong. Typing coverage differed by locus: A, B, C, DRB1 and DQB1 were typed in roughly 629-640 donors, DQA1 in approximately 520, DPA1 in nearly 610, and DPB1 in 400 to 490. Both class I and class II loci were covered by HLA typing, at four-digit resolution. An earlier analysis of approximately 640 of the donors applied high-throughput TCR beta sequencing to assess whether each TCR beta V gene segment acted as functional or pseudogenic. Besides the first cohort of about 730 subjects, a separate validation cohort made up of about 120 different subjects was used. All discovery cohort repertoires had been generated using a single sequencing platform. Of the approximately 400 genotyped donors, approximately 82% fell in the genetic ancestry cluster associated with self-reported Caucasian donors. The aim of the study was to test whether cataloging public T cell receptors could identify signatures of past pathogen exposure. The study profiled the T cell repertoires of about 640 subjects by immunosequencing and related them to cytomegalovirus serostatus. On average, roughly 240,000 unique TCR beta nucleotide sequences were sequenced per donor among more than 350 genotyped donors of the cohort, with approximately 18% of those sequences being non-productive. Donor age, sex, ethnicity and CMV serostatus were compiled together with the repertoire data. Genome-wide SNP genotypes for about three fifths of the roughly 670 donors were used in a later genetic analysis, which treated that subset as a discovery cohort. To study patterns of TCR occurrence, a later analysis re-analyzed previously published TCR beta repertoires from 700 or so donors and added high-resolution HLA genotyping. The paper as a whole reports these results and caveats: Correlated functional status among segregating V segments might reflect linkage disequilibrium, but an unknown experimental factor could not be ruled out. Most CMV-associated TCR beta chains appeared to be HLA-restricted in a later analysis, and the HLA associations seemed to be driven largely by CMV exposure. In both the original and validation cohorts, the classifier was reported to diagnose cytomegalovirus status with high specificity and sensitivity. Presence/absence analyses assumed roughly uniform sequencing depth across donors, an assumption that may not hold. In the study, around 150 TCR beta chains were listed as associated with cytomegalovirus. A later analysis found that TCR association rates varied across HLA loci, with DRB1 alleles showing the most associated TCRs and HLA-C alleles the fewest. A later genetic analysis associated a missense DCLRE1C variant with V-gene and J-gene trimming of TCR beta chains, and an independent cohort replicated the association. A few of the identified cytomegalovirus-associated TCR beta chains were confirmed in vitro to be specific for cytomegalovirus antigens. In this cohort, only TCR beta chains were sequenced, and detectable features were limited by the absence of alpha or paired-chain data. The earlier analysis of approximately 540 of the donors excluded fewer than 20 rarely observed V segments, including chromosome 9 orphons, because counts were too low. The only immune exposure information available for the cohort was CMV serostatus. According to the authors, the approach could potentially be generalized to other disease states and immunological phenotypes. A further reported finding was that TCR beta sequences accurately predicted the HLA-A and HLA-B alleles for most subjects in the first cohort. A later genetic analysis reported fewer N-insertions in productive TCRs among donors in an Asian-associated ancestry cluster than the roughly 700-donor mean. Specific HLA alleles were associated with 15,000 to 20,000 TCR beta sequences at a false discovery rate of 0.05 in a later analysis. Because HLA typing was missing for some donors at each locus, association tests included only the typed subset. In a later analysis, HLA-associated TCR beta chains showed more clonal expansion and lower generation probabilities than non-associated chains that were equally common. Broadly in line with IMGT annotations, most TCR beta V segments showed up in productive rearrangements about 90% or about 30% of the time in an earlier analysis of about 500 of the donors. When HLA alleles, especially DR and DQ, strongly co-occurred, attributing TCR associations to individual alleles was difficult. While some public TCRs were present in many individuals, most TCR sequences turned up only very rarely across donors. Some IMGT-functional V segments, including TRBV6-2 and TRBV6-3, could not be told apart with the 87-base-pair reads, so those segments were excluded. A group of highly shared sequence variants was considered likely to be a technical artifact of the sequencing pipeline. A later analysis reported that several top co-occurrence clusters appeared linked to parvovirus B19, influenza, CMV and Epstein-Barr virus.

In total, approximately 690 healthy bone marrow donors made up the cohort. Cohort members were all nominally healthy when sampled, although unrecorded immune exposures were likely present. The donor tested CMV seronegative and was one of the 352 seronegative cohort members. A peripheral blood sample was provided by each donor, and peripheral blood mononuclear cells were used for TCR beta sequencing. Genomic DNA extraction from the blood cell samples was performed with the Qiagen DNeasy Blood Extraction Kit. V ends up 2 bases short and J 6 bases short, with an unmatched junction base count of 8. Inclusive of the bounding cysteine and phenylalanine, the CDR3 is 15 residues long. The read is trimmed to its CDR3 DNA, 45 bases read in frame from base 1. Based on the germline V gene (reference sequence), the CDR1 and CDR2 sequences are LNHDA and SQIVND. Comment on this clone: Its antigen specificity is not known. Base-call qualities are not available, and no considerably larger clone is one nucleotide away.

Receptors were amplified or captured by the immunoSEQ multiplex PCR assay. The multiplex PCR relied on a mix of 60 forward primers for TCR Vbeta segments and 13 reverse primers for TCR Jbeta segments. A multiplex PCR assay on genomic DNA amplified the CDR3 region of rearranged TCR beta genes. On the Illumina HiSeq System, the amplified TCR beta libraries were sequenced as 87-base-pair reads. The authors' analysis ran thus. A later analysis tallied some 79 million unique TCR beta chains across the 666 repertoires, and some 12 million of those chains were shared by two or more donors. Raw reads were error-corrected and collapsed into unique sequences with a nearest-neighbor algorithm that merged closely related sequences to remove PCR and sequencing errors. CDR3 sequences were aligned to IMGT reference sequences to assign V, D and J gene segments. Each retained sequence needed at least a six-nucleotide match to both a V gene segment and a J gene segment. A rearrangement was called productive if the CDR3 had no stop codons and remained in frame with V and J, and every other rearrangement was called non-productive. CDR3 was defined by IMGT convention, running from the second conserved V-encoded cysteine to the conserved J-encoded phenylalanine. In an earlier analysis of more than 550 of the donors, sequences lacking an unambiguous match to a single V gene segment were excluded. An earlier analysis of approximately 590 of the donors called V segments functional above 56.7% productive rearrangements and segregating when the between-donor standard deviation exceeded 5%. To diagnose cytomegalovirus status from the catalog of TCR beta chain sequences, a statistical classification framework was built. In a later analysis, V and J genes were assigned by comparing TCR nucleotide sequences against IMGT/GENE-DB human TR gene sequences. A later analysis assigned CDR3 sequences and most-parsimonious VDJ recombination scenarios with the TCRdist pipeline. In a later analysis, each TCR beta chain was defined by its CDR3 amino acid sequence together with its V-gene family, and reads lacking a unique V-gene family were excluded. In a later analysis, 500 to 650 highly shared, low-generation-probability nucleotide sequences were removed to address suspected cross-contamination and a sequencing artifact. In a later analysis, a clonal expansion index was calculated for each public chain from normalized within-repertoire ranks of inferred template counts. In a later analysis, generation probabilities were computed with a VDJ recombination model fitted to out-of-frame rearrangements, and the resulting probabilities were checked against IGoR. A later analysis scored TCR-TCR, TCR-HLA and TCR-CMV co-occurrence with hypergeometric tests, applying a repertoire-size bias correction to TCR pairs. A later analysis estimated false discovery rates by permuting HLA or CMV assignments 20 times. In a later analysis, co-occurring TCRs were grouped with DBSCAN, and TCRdist sequence similarity was added when clustering was performed within HLA-allele-positive subsets. For co-occurrence clustering, repertoires with fewer than 30,000 or more than 120,000 public chains were excluded, along with roughly 5 repertoires with anomalous nucleotide sharing. TCRdb took over this immuneACCESS table, retaining in-frame rearrangements with V and J assigned. Such tables are incomplete; in checked studies, under half of the missing clones stem from an unresolved V gene, and the remainder is unexplained. V, J and clone size reflect that table, while D and trimming were determined from the DNA. This sample has about 190,000 clones in its table, and about 81% of those were observed once. Jointly, the top ten make up about 1.7% of the sample.

Sequenced material: PBMCs. The sequence links TRBV19 to TRBJ1-1, with TRBD1 identical over 8 junction bases. The sequence was obtained from a man aged 18 to 29 in good health and CMV-seronegative. The nucleotides read TGTGCCAGTAGTATATTGCCGGGACAGGTAGCTGAAGCTTTCTTT. The translation is CASSILPGQVAEAFF.